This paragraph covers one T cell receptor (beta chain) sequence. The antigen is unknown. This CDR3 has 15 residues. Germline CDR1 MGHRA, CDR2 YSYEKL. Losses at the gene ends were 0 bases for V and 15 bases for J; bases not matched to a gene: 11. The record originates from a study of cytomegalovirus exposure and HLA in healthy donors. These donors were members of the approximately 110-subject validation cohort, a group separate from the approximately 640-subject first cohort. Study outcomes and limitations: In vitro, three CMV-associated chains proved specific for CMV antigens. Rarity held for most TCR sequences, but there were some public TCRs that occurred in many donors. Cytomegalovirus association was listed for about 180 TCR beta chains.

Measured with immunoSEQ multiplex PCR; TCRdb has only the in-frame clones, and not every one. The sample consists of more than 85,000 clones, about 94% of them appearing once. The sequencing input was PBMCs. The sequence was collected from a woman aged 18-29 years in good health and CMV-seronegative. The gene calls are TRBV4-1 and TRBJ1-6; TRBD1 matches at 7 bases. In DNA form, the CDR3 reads TGCGCCAGCAGCCAAGATTGGATGACAGGGCGAGGCCTCCACTTT. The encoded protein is CASSQDWMTGRGLHF.